There are a few counts of the clone carrying this TCR beta chain. The antigen is undetermined. These data are taken from a study of beta chain features in type 1 diabetes. Study-level points and caveats: Shorter templates might be favored by PCR, and equally so in patients and in controls. Across all four CD4+ subsets, people with type 1 diabetes showed modestly shorter TCRB CDR3s.

The entirety of the isolated RNA underwent reverse transcription, so expressed TCRB transcripts were sequenced. An average of about 3.4 million reads was obtained for naive, central memory and regulatory T cell samples. Data came from immunoSEQ multiplex PCR; TCRdb stores just in-frame clones and leaves some out. Found here are approximately 170,000 clones, 7% to 9% of them singletons; the top ten hold roughly 0.5%. This CDR3 has 13 residues. With 5 bases clipped from V and 5 bases from J, the junction kept 4 bases outside the gene matches. The V gene's germline CDR1 is SGHTA and CDR2 FQGNSA. A sort by CD45RO/CCR7/CD25/CD127/CD95/CD27 yielded CD4+ naive, central memory, regulatory and stem cell-like memory cells.

The sample was central memory CD4+ T cells from blood. This TCR derives from a man aged 18 to 29 with type 1 diabetes. The chain recombines TRBV7-2 with TRBJ1-1; 8 bases align to TRBD1. For the CDR3, the DNA is TGTGCCAGCAGCCGGGACAGGCTAACTGAAGCTTTCTTT. Amino acids: CASSRDRLTEAFF.